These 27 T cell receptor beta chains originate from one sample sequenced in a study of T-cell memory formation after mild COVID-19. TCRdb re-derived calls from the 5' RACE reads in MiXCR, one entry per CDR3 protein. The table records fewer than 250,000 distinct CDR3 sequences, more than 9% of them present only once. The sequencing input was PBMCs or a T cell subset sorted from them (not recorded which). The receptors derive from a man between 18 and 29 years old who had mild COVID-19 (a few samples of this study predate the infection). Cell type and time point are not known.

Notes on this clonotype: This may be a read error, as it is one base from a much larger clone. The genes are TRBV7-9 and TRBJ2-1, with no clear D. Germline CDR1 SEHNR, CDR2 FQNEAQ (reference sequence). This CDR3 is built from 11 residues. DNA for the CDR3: TGTGCCAGCACCGTCCGTGGTGAGCAGCTCTTC. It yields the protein CASTVRGEQLF. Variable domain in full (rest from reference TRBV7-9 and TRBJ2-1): DTGVSQNPRHKITKRGQNVTFRCDPISEHNRLYWYRQTLGQGPEFLTYFQNEAQLEKSRLLSDRFSAERPKGSFSTLEIQRTEQGDSAMYLCASTVRGEQLFGPGTRLTVL.

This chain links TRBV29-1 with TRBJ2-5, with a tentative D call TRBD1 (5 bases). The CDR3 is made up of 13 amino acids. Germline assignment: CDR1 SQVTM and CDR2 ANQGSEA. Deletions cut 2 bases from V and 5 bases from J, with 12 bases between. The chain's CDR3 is CSVERGPGETQYF. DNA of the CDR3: TGCAGCGTTGAAAGGGGCCCTGGGGAGACCCAGTACTTC.

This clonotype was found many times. The CDR3 coding sequence is TGCAGCGTTGGTCAGGGACAGCAGCCCCAGCATTTT. Its protein is CSVGQGQQPQHF. The chain recombines TRBV29-1 with TRBJ1-5; 7 positions agree with TRBD1. This CDR3 has 12 residues. The V and J ends lost 4 bases and 7 bases, in that order; junction bases with no gene match: 4. The germline V gene has CDR1 SQVTM and CDR2 ANQGSEA.

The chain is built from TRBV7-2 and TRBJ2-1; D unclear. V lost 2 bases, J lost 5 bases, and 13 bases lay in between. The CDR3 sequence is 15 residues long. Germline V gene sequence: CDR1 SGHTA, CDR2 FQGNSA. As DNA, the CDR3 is TGTGCCAGCAGCTTACGTTTCGGCAGAAACAATGAGCAGTTCTTC. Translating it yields CASSLRFGRNNEQFF.

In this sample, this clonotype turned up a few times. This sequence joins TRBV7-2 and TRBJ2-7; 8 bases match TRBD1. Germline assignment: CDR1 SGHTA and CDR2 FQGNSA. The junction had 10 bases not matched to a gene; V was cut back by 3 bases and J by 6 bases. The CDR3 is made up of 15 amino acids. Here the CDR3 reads CASSLMGQVGFEQYF. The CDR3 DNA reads TGTGCCAGCAGCTTGATGGGACAGGTGGGATTCGAGCAGTACTTC.

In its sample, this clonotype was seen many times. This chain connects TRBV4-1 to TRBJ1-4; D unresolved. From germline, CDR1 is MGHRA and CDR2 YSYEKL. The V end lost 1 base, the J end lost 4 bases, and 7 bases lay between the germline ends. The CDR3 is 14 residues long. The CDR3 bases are TGCGCCAGCAGCCAAGGCCAGGTTAATGAAAAACTGTTTTTT. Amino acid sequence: CASSQGQVNEKLFF.

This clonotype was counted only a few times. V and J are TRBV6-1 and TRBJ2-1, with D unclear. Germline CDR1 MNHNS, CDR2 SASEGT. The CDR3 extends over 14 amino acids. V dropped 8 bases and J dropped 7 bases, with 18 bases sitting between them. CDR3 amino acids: CASHNPSTRNEQFF. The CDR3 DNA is TGTGCCAGCCACAACCCCTCGACCCGTAATGAGCAGTTCTTC.

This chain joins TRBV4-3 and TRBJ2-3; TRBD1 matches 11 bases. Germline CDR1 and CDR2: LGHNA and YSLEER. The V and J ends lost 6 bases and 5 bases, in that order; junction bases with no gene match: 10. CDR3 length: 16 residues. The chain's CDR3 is CASSLMDRGRGDTQYF. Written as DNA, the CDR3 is TGCGCCAGCAGTCTCATGGACAGGGGGCGTGGAGATACGCAGTATTTT.

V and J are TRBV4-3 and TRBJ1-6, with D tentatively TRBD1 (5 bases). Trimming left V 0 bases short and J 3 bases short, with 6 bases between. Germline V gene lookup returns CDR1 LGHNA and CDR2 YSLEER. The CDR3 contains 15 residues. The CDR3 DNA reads TGCGCCAGCAGCCAAGAGCAGGGCTATAATTCACCCCTCCACTTT. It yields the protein CASSQEQGYNSPLHF.

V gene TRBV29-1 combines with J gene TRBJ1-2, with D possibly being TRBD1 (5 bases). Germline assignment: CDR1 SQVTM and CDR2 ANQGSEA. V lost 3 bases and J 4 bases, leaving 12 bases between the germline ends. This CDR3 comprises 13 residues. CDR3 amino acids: CSVERDSRYGYTF. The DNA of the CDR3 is TGCAGCGTTGAGAGGGACTCACGCTATGGCTACACCTTC.

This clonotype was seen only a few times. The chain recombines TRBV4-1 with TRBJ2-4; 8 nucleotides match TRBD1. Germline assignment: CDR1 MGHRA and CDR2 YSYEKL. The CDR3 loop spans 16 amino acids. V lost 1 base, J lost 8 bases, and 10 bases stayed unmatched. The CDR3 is CASSQGASGGLDIQYF. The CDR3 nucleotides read TGCGCCAGCAGCCAAGGTGCCTCAGGGGGCTTGGACATTCAGTACTTC.

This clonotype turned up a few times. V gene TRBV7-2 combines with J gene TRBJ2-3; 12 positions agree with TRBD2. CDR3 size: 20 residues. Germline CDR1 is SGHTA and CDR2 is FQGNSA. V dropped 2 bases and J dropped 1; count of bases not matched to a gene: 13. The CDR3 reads CASSLRVVLAGGSRTDTQYF. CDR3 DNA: TGTGCCAGCAGCTTACGGGTCGTACTAGCGGGGGGTTCACGCACAGATACGCAGTATTTT.

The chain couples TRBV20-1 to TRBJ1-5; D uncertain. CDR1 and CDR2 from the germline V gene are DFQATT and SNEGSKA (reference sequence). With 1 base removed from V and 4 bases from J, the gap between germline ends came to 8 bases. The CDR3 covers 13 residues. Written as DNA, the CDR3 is TGCAGTGCTAGAGGTTGGGTTAATCAGCCCCAGCATTTT. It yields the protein CSARGWVNQPQHF.

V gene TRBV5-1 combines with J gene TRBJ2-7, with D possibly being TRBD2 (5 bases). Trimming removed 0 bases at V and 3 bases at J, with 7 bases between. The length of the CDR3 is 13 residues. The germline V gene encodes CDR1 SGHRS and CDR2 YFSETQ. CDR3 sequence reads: CASSLGEGYEQYV. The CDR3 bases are TGCGCCAGCAGCTTGGGAGAGGGCTACGAGCAGTACGTC.

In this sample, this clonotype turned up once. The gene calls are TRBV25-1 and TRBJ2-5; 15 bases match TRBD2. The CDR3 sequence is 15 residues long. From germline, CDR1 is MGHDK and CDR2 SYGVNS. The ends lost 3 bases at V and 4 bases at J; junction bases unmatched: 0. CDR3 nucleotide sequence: TGTGCCAGCAGTGAGGGACTAGCGGGGGGAGAGACCCAGTACTTC. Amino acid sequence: CASSEGLAGGETQYF.

CDR3 DNA sequence: TGTGCCAGCAGCTTAAATACAGGCGCAGGCTACGAGCAGTACTTC. It yields the protein CASSLNTGAGYEQYF. V is TRBV7-3 and J is TRBJ2-7; a possible D gene is TRBD1 (5 bases). With 1 base removed from V and 3 bases from J, the gap between germline ends came to 13 bases. Per germline, CDR1 SGHTA and CDR2 FQGTGA. The CDR3 totals 15 residues.

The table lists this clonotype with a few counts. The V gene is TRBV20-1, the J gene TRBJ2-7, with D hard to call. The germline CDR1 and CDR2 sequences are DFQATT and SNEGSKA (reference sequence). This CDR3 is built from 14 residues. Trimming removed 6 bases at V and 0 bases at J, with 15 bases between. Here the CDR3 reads CSAQTQLRSYEQYV. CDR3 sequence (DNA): TGCAGTGCGCAGACCCAGTTGCGCTCCTACGAGCAGTACGTC.

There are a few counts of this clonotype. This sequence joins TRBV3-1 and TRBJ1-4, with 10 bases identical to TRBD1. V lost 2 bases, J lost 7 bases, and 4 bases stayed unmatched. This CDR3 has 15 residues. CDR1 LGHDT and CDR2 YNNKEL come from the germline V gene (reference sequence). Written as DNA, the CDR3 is TGTGCCAGCAGCCAAAACCGGGACAGGGGTGAAAAACTGTTTTTT. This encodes CASSQNRDRGEKLFF.

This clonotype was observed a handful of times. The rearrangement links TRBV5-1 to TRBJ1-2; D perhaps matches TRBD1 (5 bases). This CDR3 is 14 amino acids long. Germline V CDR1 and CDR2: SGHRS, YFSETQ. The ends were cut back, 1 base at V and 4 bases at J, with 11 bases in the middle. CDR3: CASSLSRGTYGYTF. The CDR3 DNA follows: TGCGCCAGCAGCTTGAGTAGGGGAACCTATGGCTACACCTTC.

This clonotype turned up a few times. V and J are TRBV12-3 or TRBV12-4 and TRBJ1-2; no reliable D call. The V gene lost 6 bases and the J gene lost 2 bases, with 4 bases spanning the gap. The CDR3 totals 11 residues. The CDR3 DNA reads TGTGCCAGCAGAAGGAACTATGGCTACACCTTC. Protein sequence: CASRRNYGYTF.

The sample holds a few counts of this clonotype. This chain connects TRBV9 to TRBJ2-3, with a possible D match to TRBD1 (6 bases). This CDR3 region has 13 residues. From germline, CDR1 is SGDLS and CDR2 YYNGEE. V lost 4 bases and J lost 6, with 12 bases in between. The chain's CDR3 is CASSPRQVDTQYF. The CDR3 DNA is TGTGCCAGCAGCCCAAGACAGGTGGATACGCAGTATTTT. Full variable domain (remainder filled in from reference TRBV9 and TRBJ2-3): DSGVTQTPKHLITATGQRVTLRCSPRSGDLSVYWYQQSLDQGLQFLIQYYNGEERAKGNILERFSAQQFPDLHSELNLSSLELGDSALYFCASSPRQVDTQYFGPGTRLTVL.

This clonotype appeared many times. The CDR3 DNA reads as TGTGCCAGCAGTTTTCAGGGGGGAACTGAAGCTTTCTTT. It is translated as CASSFQGGTEAFF. The chain has TRBV12-3 or TRBV12-4 and TRBJ1-1; TRBD1 aligns across 7 bases. This CDR3 has 13 residues. After removal of 3 bases from V and 5 bases from J, the junction contained 3 bases not matched to a gene.

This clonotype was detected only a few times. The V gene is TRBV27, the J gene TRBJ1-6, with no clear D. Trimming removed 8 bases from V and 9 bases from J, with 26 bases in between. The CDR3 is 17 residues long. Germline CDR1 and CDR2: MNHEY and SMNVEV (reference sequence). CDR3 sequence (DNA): TGTGCCAGCGGTTCTCCTACCGCGGGGTTCGTCTCTTCACCCCTCCACTTT. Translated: CASGSPTAGFVSSPLHF.

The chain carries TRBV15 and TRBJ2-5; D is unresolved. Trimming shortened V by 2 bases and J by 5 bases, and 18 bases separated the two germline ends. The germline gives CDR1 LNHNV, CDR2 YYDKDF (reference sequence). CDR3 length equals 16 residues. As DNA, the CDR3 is TGTGCCACCAGCAGAAACCTTGGTGAGGTACAGGAGACCCAGTACTTC. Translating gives CATSRNLGEVQETQYF.

CDR3 protein: CASSLGASGGARDEQFF. The CDR3 DNA is TGTGCCAGCAGTTTAGGCGCCAGCGGGGGGGCCAGGGATGAGCAGTTCTTC. The V call is TRBV12-3 or TRBV12-4, the J call TRBJ2-1; 10 bases are shared with TRBD2. V shed 1 base, J shed 8 bases, and the junction held 11 bases outside the gene matches. This CDR3 is built from 17 residues.

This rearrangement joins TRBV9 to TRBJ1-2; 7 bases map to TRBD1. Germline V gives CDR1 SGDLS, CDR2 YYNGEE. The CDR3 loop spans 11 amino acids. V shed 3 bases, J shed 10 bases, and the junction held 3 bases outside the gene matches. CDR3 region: CASSAGQTYTF. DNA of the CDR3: TGTGCCAGCAGCGCGGGACAGACCTACACCTTC. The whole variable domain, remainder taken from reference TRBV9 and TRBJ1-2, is DSGVTQTPKHLITATGQRVTLRCSPRSGDLSVYWYQQSLDQGLQFLIQYYNGEERAKGNILERFSAQQFPDLHSELNLSSLELGDSALYFCASSAGQTYTFGSGTRLTVV.

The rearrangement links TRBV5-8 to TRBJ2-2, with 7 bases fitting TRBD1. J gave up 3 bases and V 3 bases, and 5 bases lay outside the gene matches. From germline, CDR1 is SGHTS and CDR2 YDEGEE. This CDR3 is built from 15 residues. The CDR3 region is CASSYQTGYTGELFF. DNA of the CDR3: TGTGCCAGCAGCTACCAGACAGGGTACACCGGGGAGCTGTTTTTT.